These T cell receptor beta chains were read from a single sample in a study of T cells expressing NK-cell markers. For each CDR3 protein, TCRdb gives one entry from its re-call of the 5' RACE reads, without DNA. This sample's table reports over 150,000 distinct CDR3 sequences. Sample: blood T cells: a sorted CD56 or NKG2C T cell subset, CD4+ or CD8+ T cells, or bulk PBMC T cells (not recorded which). The receptors derive from a woman in her fifties or sixties in good health. The CDR3 runs from the conserved cysteine through the conserved F or W.

cdr3_aa: CAIRGGDNEQFF
cdr3_length: 12
j_call: TRBJ2-1
v_call: TRBV12-3/TRBV12-4

cdr3_aa: CASSLVADPTGELFF
cdr3_length: 15
j_call: TRBJ2-2
v_call: TRBV5-8

cdr3_aa: CASSGQGASYEQYF
cdr3_length: 14
j_call: TRBJ2-7
v_call: TRBV27

cdr3_aa: CASSPTSFGYDEQFF
cdr3_length: 15
j_call: TRBJ2-1
v_call: TRBV3-1

cdr3_aa: CATSDLGQGSGELFF
cdr3_length: 15
j_call: TRBJ2-2
v_call: TRBV24-1

cdr3_aa: CSVQGTTEAFF
cdr3_length: 11
j_call: TRBJ1-1
v_call: TRBV29-1

cdr3_aa: CASSLMEGSTEAFF
cdr3_length: 14
j_call: TRBJ1-1
v_call: TRBV27

cdr3_aa: CASSEYEGSNYGYTF
cdr3_length: 15
j_call: TRBJ1-2
v_call: TRBV25-1

cdr3_aa: CASGPGTGPYEQYF
cdr3_length: 14
j_call: TRBJ2-7
v_call: TRBV27

cdr3_aa: CASSFSSGRSYEQYF
cdr3_length: 15
j_call: TRBJ2-7
v_call: TRBV5-6

cdr3_aa: CASSQDIPASGRQETQYF
cdr3_length: 18
j_call: TRBJ2-5
v_call: TRBV3-1

cdr3_aa: CASSLVGRRTDYEQYF
cdr3_length: 16
j_call: TRBJ2-7
v_call: TRBV7-8

cdr3_aa: CSVEEPGQGNFRTEAFF
cdr3_length: 17
j_call: TRBJ1-1
v_call: TRBV29-1

cdr3_aa: CASSEFEGGPTNEQFF
cdr3_length: 16
j_call: TRBJ2-1
v_call: TRBV10-2

cdr3_aa: CASSGLGTQETQYF
cdr3_length: 14
j_call: TRBJ2-5
v_call: TRBV6-6

cdr3_aa: CASSFTGFSYEQYF
cdr3_length: 14
j_call: TRBJ2-7
v_call: TRBV4-1

cdr3_aa: CATSREENSFNSPLHF
cdr3_length: 16
j_call: TRBJ1-6
v_call: TRBV15

cdr3_aa: CATSDLSGGFADTQYF
cdr3_length: 16
j_call: TRBJ2-3
v_call: TRBV24-1

cdr3_aa: CASNVPGRGKNIQYF
cdr3_length: 15
j_call: TRBJ2-4
v_call: TRBV10-1

cdr3_aa: CSARELAGYNEQFF
cdr3_length: 14
j_call: TRBJ2-1
v_call: TRBV20-1

cdr3_aa: CATSSTPEPEKLFF
cdr3_length: 14
j_call: TRBJ1-4
v_call: TRBV24-1

cdr3_aa: CASSEQDEAFF
cdr3_length: 11
j_call: TRBJ1-1
v_call: TRBV25-1

cdr3_aa: CASSQERWRRDEPTDTQYF
cdr3_length: 19
j_call: TRBJ2-3
v_call: TRBV14

cdr3_aa: CASSNSGSQYEQYF
cdr3_length: 14
j_call: TRBJ2-7
v_call: TRBV6-5

cdr3_aa: CASNVGGNGYTF
cdr3_length: 12
j_call: TRBJ1-2
v_call: TRBV19

cdr3_aa: CASSVQGASGYTF
cdr3_length: 13
j_call: TRBJ1-2
v_call: TRBV9

cdr3_aa: CSARGLTTYGYTF
cdr3_length: 13
j_call: TRBJ1-2
v_call: TRBV20-1

cdr3_aa: CASSHPVTYDQPQHF
cdr3_length: 15
j_call: TRBJ1-5
v_call: TRBV28

cdr3_aa: CASSPKSNPYEQYF
cdr3_length: 14
j_call: TRBJ2-7
v_call: TRBV13

cdr3_aa: CAYGSSEYEQYF
cdr3_length: 12
j_call: TRBJ2-7
v_call: TRBV2

cdr3_aa: CASSPNRASGYYEQYF
cdr3_length: 16
j_call: TRBJ2-7
v_call: TRBV3-1